The clone carrying this T cell receptor beta chain was detected only a few times. Generated by immunoSEQ multiplex PCR, the TCRdb table keeps only in-frame clones and is missing some. There are about 180,000 clones in the sample; around 88% occur only once, and 7.7% lies in the top ten. These data are taken from a study of T cell responses to AZD1222 COVID-19 vaccine. The CDR3 contains 13 residues. Deletions cut 1 base from V and 9 bases from J, with 11 bases between. In germline, CDR1 is SGDLS, CDR2 YYNGEE. The source material was peripheral blood, sampled on day 0 of AZD1222 vaccination. The TCR originated in an adult in good health. The chain carries TRBV9 and TRBJ1-5, with D perhaps TRBD1 (5 bases). The CDR3 sequence: CASSVSPGGPQHF. CDR3 DNA sequence: TGTGCCAGCAGCGTATCCCCGGGGGGGCCCCAGCATTTT.